The rows below give T cell receptor beta chains drawn from one sample of a study of shared clonotypes between healthy human individuals. Measured with immunoSEQ multiplex PCR; TCRdb has only the in-frame clones, and not every one. There are some 2 million clones in the sample; about 95% occur only once, and 0.85% to 1.2% lies in the top ten. The sample comprised naive CD8+ T cells sorted from blood. These receptors were taken from a man between 18 and 35 years old in good health. CDR3s include the opening cysteine and the closing phenylalanine or tryptophan. D genes are given only for firm matches. Clone size is given for some rows only: seen once, a few or many times, or a class if the clone is expanded.

D gene,J gene,clone size,V gene,CDR3 DNA,CDR3 protein
NA,TRBJ1-2,NA,TRBV27,TGTGCCAGCAGCGCAGGGGCAAACTATGGCTACACCTTC,CASSAGANYGYTF
NA,TRBJ2-1,NA,TRBV6-1,TGTGCCAGCAGCGATGGTCTGAACAATGAGCAGTTCTTC,CASSDGLNNEQFF
TRBD2,TRBJ2-7,NA,TRBV10-1,TGCGCCAGCAGTGAGTTGGGGGGGACGGACGAGCAGTACTTC,CASSELGGTDEQYF
NA,TRBJ2-1,NA,TRBV7-9,TGTGCCAGCAGCTTAGCCATGAGCCTCGGGGTTGTCAATGAGCAGTTCTTC,CASSLAMSLGVVNEQFF
NA,TRBJ2-3,NA,TRBV6-5,TGTGCCAGCAGTTACTATACGGGCGGCACAGATACGCAGTATTTT,CASSYYTGGTDTQYF
NA,TRBJ1-6,NA,TRBV30,TGTGCCTGGAGTGTGGTACGAGATTCACCCCTCCACTTT,CAWSVVRDSPLHF
NA,TRBJ2-1,NA,TRBV5-1,TGCGCCAGCAGCTTGGCCCAGGATGAGCAGTTCTTC,CASSLAQDEQFF
NA,TRBJ1-3,NA,TRBV27,TGTGCCAGCAGTTTATCATGGGGGTATTCAAACACCATATATTTT,CASSLSWGYSNTIYF
TRBD1,TRBJ2-7,NA,TRBV28,TGTGCCAGCAGGCCCCGGGACAGGGGGTTAGCGGACGAGCAGTACTTC,CASRPRDRGLADEQYF
TRBD2,TRBJ2-7,NA,TRBV4-1,TGCGCCAGCAGCCCAACTAGCGGGAGCTCCTACGAGCAGTACTTC,CASSPTSGSSYEQYF
NA,TRBJ2-5,NA,TRBV28,TGTGCCAGCAGTTTAGAGGGGGGGGCGTACCAAGAGACCCAGTACTTC,CASSLEGGAYQETQYF
NA,TRBJ2-3,NA,TRBV27,TGTGCCAGCAGTTTAATCTTTGGGGCAGATACGCAGTATTTT,CASSLIFGADTQYF
TRBD1,TRBJ1-1,few,TRBV28,TGTGCCAGCAGTACGGACAGGGACGCTGAAGCTTTCTTT,CASSTDRDAEAFF
NA,TRBJ2-3,NA,TRBV6-5,TGTGCCAGCAGTTACTCGACTAGTGAAAGCACAGATACGCAGTATTTT,CASSYSTSESTDTQYF
TRBD1,TRBJ2-7,NA,TRBV6-6,TGTGCCAGCAGTTCCATGACAGGGGTTCGGAACGAGCAGTACTTC,CASSSMTGVRNEQYF
TRBD1,TRBJ1-2,NA,TRBV9,TGTGCCAGCAGCGGTCAGGACAGGGGTAGCGGCTACACCTTC,CASSGQDRGSGYTF
NA,TRBJ2-3,NA,TRBV4-1,TGCGCCAGCAGCCAAGAAGGAGCGTTAGCAACAGATACGCAGTATTTT,CASSQEGALATDTQYF
TRBD1,TRBJ2-5,NA,TRBV27,TGTGCCAGCAGTATCTTAGGGGGCGGTGAGACCCAGTACTTC,CASSILGGGETQYF
NA,TRBJ2-1,NA,TRBV13,TGTGCCAGCAGCCTCAGGGAGCCTTACAATGAGCAGTTCTTC,CASSLREPYNEQFF
NA,TRBJ1-1,NA,TRBV6-6,TGTGCCAGCAGTTACCGCGGACAGAGTAACACTGAAGCTTTCTTT,CASSYRGQSNTEAFF
NA,TRBJ1-2,NA,TRBV2,TGTGCCAGCACCGAAAATCCAGGGCCCCGCTATGGCTACACCTTC,CASTENPGPRYGYTF
NA,TRBJ2-7,NA,TRBV9,TGTGCCAGCAGCCCCTCGGACATTTACGAGCAGTACTTC,CASSPSDIYEQYF
NA,TRBJ1-6,NA,TRBV2,TGTGCCAGCATGGTACGTCAGAATTCACCCCTCCACTTT,CASMVRQNSPLHF
TRBD1,TRBJ1-6,NA,TRBV2,TGTGCCAGCAGGGGAACGGGACAGGTTTATTCACCCCTCCACTTT,CASRGTGQVYSPLHF
NA,TRBJ1-5,NA,TRBV19,TGTGCCAGTAGTATCTGGGCTCGAGGTGGCAATCAGCCCCAGCATTTT,CASSIWARGGNQPQHF
TRBD2,TRBJ2-7,NA,TRBV2,TGTGCCAGCGCCGGGAGGGGGGCGTGGGAGCAGTACTTC,CASAGRGAWEQYF
NA,TRBJ1-5,NA,TRBV28,TGTGCCAGCAGTTTAGGGAGTGACCATCAGCCCCAGCATTTT,CASSLGSDHQPQHF
TRBD2,TRBJ2-3,NA,TRBV18,TGTGCCAGCTCACGACTAGCGGGAGGAAGAGATACGCAGTATTTT,CASSRLAGGRDTQYF
NA,TRBJ2-7,once,TRBV30,TGTGCCTGGAGTGCTGGGGGCACCTACGAGCAGTACTTC,CAWSAGGTYEQYF
NA,TRBJ2-1,NA,TRBV10-2,TGCGCCAGCAGTGGGGGGGACGGAGGATACAATGAGCAGTTCTTC,CASSGGDGGYNEQFF
NA,TRBJ2-7,NA,TRBV7-6,TGTGCCAGCAGCCCCCGACCAGACTACTACGAGCAGTACTTC,CASSPRPDYYEQYF
TRBD2,TRBJ2-1,NA,TRBV4-1,TGCGCCAGCAGCCAAGAAGGAGATAGCGGGGCCTACAATGAGCAGTTCTTC,CASSQEGDSGAYNEQFF
NA,TRBJ2-1,NA,TRBV2,TGTGCCAGCAGGAACAGGGGGGGGTACTCCTACAATGAGCAGTTCTTC,CASRNRGGYSYNEQFF
TRBD1,TRBJ2-5,NA,TRBV28,TGTGCCAGCAGCCCGGGGACAGGCCAAGAGACCCAGTACTTC,CASSPGTGQETQYF
NA,TRBJ2-1,NA,TRBV25-1,TGTGCCAGCAGTGATGGAGCTGAGCAGTTCTTC,CASSDGAEQFF
NA,TRBJ1-2,NA,TRBV27,TGTGCCAGCAGGGGGGGGAAAAACTATGGCTACACCTTC,CASRGGKNYGYTF
NA,TRBJ2-3,NA,TRBV5-6,TGTGCCAGCAGCTTGGAGCAGCTCACAGATACGCAGTATTTT,CASSLEQLTDTQYF
TRBD1,TRBJ2-3,once,TRBV7-9,TGTGCCAGCTCTAAGACAGGGGGGTCAGATACGCAGTATTTT,CASSKTGGSDTQYF
TRBD2,TRBJ2-7,NA,TRBV27,TGTGCCAGCAGTTTATCGGGGCCCGGAGGGCTAGCGGGAGGTGATCAGTACTTC,CASSLSGPGGLAGGDQYF
NA,TRBJ1-5,NA,TRBV6-1,TGTGCCAGCAGTGAAGATGAGTGGGACCCTGGGTTCCAGCCCCAGCATTTT,CASSEDEWDPGFQPQHF
NA,TRBJ2-1,once,TRBV5-1,TGCGCCAGCAGCTTTATCAATGAGCAGTTCTTC,CASSFINEQFF
TRBD1,TRBJ2-7,NA,TRBV9,TGTGCCAGCAGCGACCGACAGGGGATGGGGGAGCAGTACTTC,CASSDRQGMGEQYF
NA,TRBJ2-1,NA,TRBV2,TGTGCCAGCATGGAAAATGAGCAGTTCTTC,CASMENEQFF
TRBD2,TRBJ2-3,NA,TRBV9,TGTGCCAGCAGCCCTAGACTAGCGGGAGGCCGACGGGACACAGATACGCAGTATTTT,CASSPRLAGGRRDTDTQYF
TRBD2,TRBJ2-1,NA,TRBV11-2,TGTGCCAGCAGCACCTCCGGGACTAGGCACGAGCAGTTCTTC,CASSTSGTRHEQFF
NA,TRBJ2-3,NA,TRBV5-4,TGTGCCAGCGGGGGGCTCCCAGATACGCAGTATTTT,CASGGLPDTQYF
TRBD1,TRBJ1-5,NA,TRBV28,TGTGCCAGCAGTCGACAGGGCGAGGGCAATCAGCCCCAGCATTTT,CASSRQGEGNQPQHF
TRBD2,TRBJ2-1,once,TRBV10-3,TGTGCCATCAGTGAGGGACTAGCGGGAGACAATGAGCAGTTCTTC,CAISEGLAGDNEQFF
NA,TRBJ2-3,once,TRBV13,TGTGCCAGCAGCTTAGATGTAGCTACAACAGATACGCAGTATTTT,CASSLDVATTDTQYF
NA,TRBJ2-7,NA,TRBV5-1,TGCGCCAGTGCGTCCGGGACCACCTACGAGCAGTACTTC,CASASGTTYEQYF
TRBD2,TRBJ2-7,once,TRBV9,TGTGCCAGCAGTCAAAGCGGGAGTATCTACGAGCAGTACTTC,CASSQSGSIYEQYF
NA,TRBJ2-3,NA,TRBV28,TGTGCCAGCAGCCCCCAGGGGCGGGGGAGTGACACAGATACGCAGTATTTT,CASSPQGRGSDTDTQYF
NA,TRBJ1-2,NA,TRBV5-6,TGTGCCAGCAGCCCGGTGGAGCGGGTTGGCTACACCTTC,CASSPVERVGYTF
NA,TRBJ2-7,NA,TRBV18,TGTGCCAGCTCACCACCGGTTTTAAGGGGGAGCTCCTACGAGCAGTACTTC,CASSPPVLRGSSYEQYF
NA,TRBJ2-7,NA,TRBV10-1,TGCGCCAGCAGTGAGTCGGAGGGCTTGAAGCAGTACTTC,CASSESEGLKQYF
NA,TRBJ2-7,NA,TRBV19,TGTGCCAGTAGTTCTTCGTACAGCTCCTACGAGCAGTACTTC,CASSSSYSSYEQYF
NA,TRBJ2-2,NA,TRBV28,TGTGCCAGCAGTGCGCGGTTGAACACCGGGGAGCTGTTTTTT,CASSARLNTGELFF
TRBD1,TRBJ1-5,NA,TRBV27,TGTGCCAGCAGAAGACAGGGGGCGGATCAGCCCCAGCATTTT,CASRRQGADQPQHF
TRBD1,TRBJ2-5,NA,TRBV27,TGTGCCAGCAGTCCTGACAGGGTTGAGACCCAGTACTTC,CASSPDRVETQYF
NA,TRBJ2-1,NA,TRBV4-1,TGCGCCAGCAGCGAAGACGCAGGGAGCTCCTACAATGAGCAGTTCTTC,CASSEDAGSSYNEQFF